This T cell receptor beta chain was identified in a study of blood T cell repertoires in COVID-19. As for the study in general: The samples span acute and convalescent COVID-19 from the United States, Italy and Spain. Nucleic acid was either cDNA or gDNA, and it came from T cells, B-cell-depleted T cells, or PBMCs.

Original data processing: Reference gene primer amplification in the assay estimated nucleated cell counts. Some clones are missing from TCRdb's copy, which holds only in-frame ones; the method was immunoSEQ multiplex PCR. D and trimming were read from the DNA, whereas the V and J calls and clone size are those reported in that table. This table holds more than 200,000 clones, about 87% found once. Seattle's cohort entered during active infection and was followed longitudinally. This clonotype originated in a woman aged 55 to 70 with COVID-19, enrolled during active disease. The sequencing input was peripheral blood.

The CDR3 sequence: CARSPRPGRVNEQYF. Here the CDR3 DNA reads TGTGCCAGAAGCCCCCGTCCAGGGAGGGTCAACGAGCAGTACTTC. The V and J genes are TRBV5-3 and TRBJ2-7; TRBD2 matches 7 bases. TRBV5-3 qualifies as an ORF whose function is uncertain. CDR3 size: 15 residues. Trimming cost V 4 bases and J 5 bases; bases outside gene matches: 12.